This paragraph reports one T cell receptor (beta chain). Profiling relied on immunoSEQ multiplex PCR, and the TCRdb table lists in-frame clones only, not all of them. The table shows 150,000 to 200,000 clones, with nearly 90% occurring only once. The CDR3 sequence is 14 residues long. Per germline, CDR1 SGHRS and CDR2 YFSETQ. With V trimmed by 2 bases and J by 1 base, 2 bases remained unmatched. These data belong to a study of blood T cell repertoires in COVID-19. This chain connects TRBV5-1 to TRBJ1-1; TRBD1 matches 7 bases. The receptor's source is a man aged 18 to 30 who had recovered from COVID-19. Sequencing was carried out using peripheral blood. CDR3 DNA sequence: TGCGCCAGCAGCTTACAGGGGACGAACACTGAAGCTTTCTTT. As protein: CASSLQGTNTEAFF.